Below, 23 T cell receptor beta chains from the same sample are listed, as sequenced in a study of shared clonotypes between healthy human individuals (dated by TCRdb to between 2020 and 2021). The library relied on the immunoSEQ multiplex PCR assay. TCRdb re-hosts the immuneACCESS table, in-frame sequences only. Its copies lack some clones; in the studies checked, an unresolved V gene accounts for under half of them, and the cause for the rest is not known. Recorded for this sample are about 1 million clones; roughly 75% of them occurred a single time. Of the sample, about 1.5% is held by the ten largest clones. Source material: memory CD4+ T cells sorted from blood. In light of the paper, this sample's cell subset or site label describes: CD45RA-negative fraction. These receptor sequences come from a man younger than 30 in good health.

The J gene is TRBJ2-1, the V gene TRBV19, with 7 bases fitting TRBD1. In germline, CDR1 is LNHDA, CDR2 SQIVND (reference sequence). V gave up 4 bases and J gave up 4 bases; unmatched junction bases: 10. The CDR3 loop spans 16 amino acids. The CDR3 DNA is TGTGCCAGTAGTACTAGGGGACAGCGGACTTACAATGAGCAGTTCTTC. Amino acids: CASSTRGQRTYNEQFF.

This clone was detected once. The rearrangement joins TRBV10-1 to TRBJ2-3; D call uncertain. The CDR3 totals 13 residues. CDR1 is WNHNN, CDR2 SYGVQD, per germline (reference sequence). V was trimmed by 8 bases and J by 1 base, leaving 10 bases between them. Here the CDR3 reads CASGKLGTDTQYF. The CDR3 DNA reads TGCGCCAGCGGCAAGCTCGGCACAGATACGCAGTATTTT.

This clone was picked up a small number of times. V is TRBV10-3 and J is TRBJ2-2, with TRBD1 matching over 7 bases. Germline V gives CDR1 ENHRY, CDR2 SYGVKD. The CDR3 contains 17 residues. The V and J ends lost 0 bases and 6 bases, in that order; junction bases with no gene match: 10. The CDR3 DNA follows: TGTGCCATCAGTGAGTCGGTATCGACAGGGTACCCCGGGGAGCTGTTTTTT. It codes for CAISESVSTGYPGELFF.

Concerning this clone: The identical CDR3 is also encoded by other nucleotide sequences in the sample. The rearrangement links TRBV2 to TRBJ1-2; a possible D gene is TRBD1 (5 bases). The V and J ends lost 2 bases and 2 bases respectively, with 9 bases between them. This CDR3 spans 14 amino acids. The germline V gene encodes CDR1 SNHLY and CDR2 FYNNEI. Here the CDR3 reads CASSERQGNYGYTF. Here the CDR3 DNA reads TGTGCCAGCAGTGAAAGGCAGGGAAACTATGGCTACACCTTC.

Concerning this clone itself: Germline and junction disagree at one end, which may indicate a read error. The chain joins TRBV7-7 to TRBJ1-1; 8 nucleotides line up with TRBD1. The germline gives CDR1 SSHAT, CDR2 FNYEAQ (reference sequence). The CDR3 runs to 17 residues. CDR3 coding DNA: TGTGCTAGCAGCCCCTGGACAGGGCAATTTATGAACACTGAAGCTTTCTTT. Amino acids: CASSPWTGQFMNTEAFF.

The chain links TRBV2 to TRBJ2-7; TRBD2 agrees at 8 bases. The CDR3 length is 15 residues. V lost 6 bases to trimming and J lost 2 bases; unmatched junction nucleotides: 9. Germline V lookup: CDR1 SNHLY, CDR2 FYNNEI. CDR3 amino acids: CASSGSGGDAYEQYF. In nucleotides, the CDR3 is TGTGCCAGCAGCGGGAGCGGGGGCGACGCCTACGAGCAGTACTTC.

This clone showed up just a few times. The chain links TRBV2 to TRBJ1-1, with D perhaps TRBD1 (6 bases). Germline V gene sequence: CDR1 SNHLY, CDR2 FYNNEI. The CDR3 length is 14 residues. The V end lost 5 bases, the J end lost 0 bases, and 10 bases lay between the germline ends. CDR3 sequence: CASSPTGMNTEAFF. The DNA for the CDR3 is TGTGCCAGCAGTCCTACAGGGATGAACACTGAAGCTTTCTTT.

This chain joins TRBV10-3 and TRBJ1-6; no clear D. This CDR3 comprises 15 residues. The V gene's germline CDR1 is ENHRY and CDR2 SYGVKD. V was pared by 7 bases and J by 5 bases, with 15 bases between. CDR3 DNA: TGTGCCATCAAGAAATATCCCGAAAATAATTCACCCCTCCACTTT. This sequence encodes CAIKKYPENNSPLHF.

This clone has only one observation. The chain links TRBV10-1 to TRBJ2-7; possible D gene TRBD1, 6 bases. The ends were cut back, 6 bases at V and 3 bases at J, with 9 bases in the middle. This CDR3 has 12 amino acids. Germline V gene data show CDR1 as WNHNN and CDR2 as SYGVQD (reference sequence). The CDR3 DNA reads TGCGCCAGCAGCCAGGACAGCTACGAGCAGTACTTC. Protein sequence: CASSQDSYEQYF.

This clone has ten or more counts. This sequence joins TRBV27 and TRBJ2-3; the D is unclear. Germline lookup yields CDR1 MNHEY and CDR2 SMNVEV (reference sequence). V lost 5 bases and J 0 bases, leaving 18 bases between the germline ends. The CDR3 sequence is 17 residues long. The CDR3 sequence is CASSPRPAGTSTDTQYF. Here the CDR3 DNA reads TGTGCCAGCAGTCCTCGACCGGCCGGAACTAGCACAGATACGCAGTATTTT.

This clone was seen a few times. J is TRBJ2-7 and V is TRBV7-9; TRBD1 or TRBD2 may be the D gene (5 bases each). V was clipped by 2 bases and J by 7 bases, with 12 bases between them. CDR1 and CDR2 from the germline V gene are SEHNR and FQNEAQ (reference sequence). CDR3 length: 13 amino acids. This CDR3 is CASSLYPREEQYF. The CDR3 DNA follows: TGTGCCAGCAGCTTATACCCCAGGGAGGAGCAGTACTTC.

The rearrangement joins TRBV6-1 to TRBJ1-6; D remains unclear. The germline V gene has CDR1 MNHNS and CDR2 SASEGT. With 3 bases removed from V and 9 bases from J, the gap between germline ends came to 6 bases. CDR3 length: 12 residues. The CDR3 sequence: CASSDWLSPLHF. The DNA of the CDR3 is TGTGCCAGCAGTGATTGGCTTTCACCCCTCCACTTT.

The rearrangement uses TRBV25-1 and TRBJ1-4, with 9 bases aligning to TRBD1. The CDR3 sequence is 14 residues long. CDR1 MGHDK and CDR2 SYGVNS come from the germline V gene. The trim removed 4 bases at V and 7 bases at J, leaving 4 bases unmatched. This CDR3 reads CASSADRGGEKLFF. The CDR3 DNA follows: TGTGCCAGCAGTGCGGACAGGGGAGGTGAAAAACTGTTTTTT. Combining the CDR3 with reference TRBV25-1 and TRBJ1-4 gives the whole variable domain EADIYQTPRYLVIGTGKKITLECSQTMGHDKMYWYQQDPGMELHLIHYSYGVNSTEKGDLSSESTVSRIRTEHFPLTLESARPSHTSQYLCASSADRGGEKLFFGSGTQLSVL.

The chain links TRBV7-2 to TRBJ1-1; unclear D gene. The CDR3 covers 16 residues. Trimming removed 11 bases at V and 2 bases at J, with 24 bases between. CDR1 and CDR2 from the germline V gene are SGHTA and FQGNSA. As DNA, the CDR3 is TGTGCCTCCAGGAGGGATTGGAACAGCGGTAACACTGAAGCTTTCTTT. It codes for CASRRDWNSGNTEAFF. The complete variable domain, with remaining parts taken from reference TRBV7-2 and TRBJ1-1, reads GAGVSQSPSNKVTEKGKDVELRCDPISGHTALYWYRQSLGQGLEFLIYFQGNSAPDKSGLPSDRFSAERTGGSVSTLTIQRTQQEDSAVYLCASRRDWNSGNTEAFFGQGTRLTVV.

In the case of this clone: Other nucleotide sequences from this sample produce the same CDR3. CDR3 nucleotide sequence: TGTGCCTGGAGTCGGGGTAACTATGGCTACACCTTC. This sequence encodes CAWSRGNYGYTF. The V gene is TRBV30, the J gene TRBJ1-2, with D uncertain. Trimming stripped 2 bases from V and 1 base from J, with 5 bases between. Germline loops: CDR1 GTSNPN, CDR2 SVGIG (reference sequence). This CDR3 contains 12 residues.

This clone was detected once. The CDR3 here is CASSSLERGETQYF. The DNA of the CDR3 is TGTGCCAGCAGTTCACTCGAGAGAGGAGAGACCCAGTACTTC. The chain carries TRBV7-9 and TRBJ2-5, with D unclear. The germline V gene encodes CDR1 SEHNR and CDR2 FQNEAQ (reference sequence). This CDR3 has 14 residues. V lost 6 bases and J lost 4, with 15 bases in between.

In this sample, this clone turned up a few times. The chain has TRBV6-5 and TRBJ1-2, with 12 bases identical to TRBD1. J was trimmed by 8 bases and V by 0 bases; bases with no gene match: 7. The CDR3 covers 16 residues. Germline CDR1 MNHEY, CDR2 SVGAGI. The CDR3 sequence is CASSYSGTGGERGYTF. In DNA, the CDR3 is TGTGCCAGCAGTTACTCTGGGACAGGGGGCGAACGAGGCTACACCTTC.

J is TRBJ1-1 and V is TRBV25-1; D call uncertain. The CDR3 sequence is 13 residues long. From germline, CDR1 is MGHDK and CDR2 SYGVNS. Trimming stripped 4 bases from V and 4 bases from J, with 10 bases between. As DNA, the CDR3 is TGTGCCAGCAGTGGCATGGGCGGCACTGAAGCTTTCTTT. Residues: CASSGMGGTEAFF.

The chain is built from TRBV27 and TRBJ2-5; 8 bases line up with TRBD2. Germline values: CDR1 MNHEY, CDR2 SMNVEV (reference sequence). V gave up 8 bases and J gave up 4 bases; unmatched junction bases: 12. The CDR3 has 15 residues. The CDR3 DNA follows: TGTGCCAGCCAAGGACTGGCGGGAGGTCGAGAGACCCAGTACTTC. Translated, it gives CASQGLAGGRETQYF.

This chain links TRBV5-1 with TRBJ2-2; 9 bases agree with TRBD2. This CDR3 comprises 14 residues. Losses at the gene ends were 6 bases for V and 6 bases for J; bases not matched to a gene: 6. Germline V gives CDR1 SGHRS, CDR2 YFSETQ. As DNA, the CDR3 is TGCGCCAGCAAAGTTGCGGGAGGGTCCGGGGAGCTGTTTTTT. It translates to CASKVAGGSGELFF.

The chain combines TRBV5-4 with TRBJ2-7; TRBD1 matches 12 bases. V dropped 4 bases and J dropped 5; count of bases not matched to a gene: 4. The CDR3 is made up of 14 amino acids. In germline, CDR1 is SGHNT, CDR2 YYREEE (reference sequence). The DNA of the CDR3 is TGTGCCAGCAGCCTAGGGACAGGGGGCCACGAGCAGTACTTC. Its translation: CASSLGTGGHEQYF.

This clone was counted a few times. This chain's CDR3 is CASRTWKRGGPTLYQETQYF. CDR3 nucleotide sequence: TGTGCCAGCAGGACTTGGAAGCGGGGTGGCCCTACCTTGTACCAAGAGACCCAGTACTTC. V is TRBV2 and J is TRBJ2-5; 7 bases line up with TRBD2. Trimming cost V 6 bases and J 0 bases; bases outside gene matches: 22. The CDR3 is made up of 20 amino acids. CDR1 SNHLY and CDR2 FYNNEI come from the germline V gene.

V and J are TRBV21-1 and TRBJ1-5; the table's D call, TRBD1, has no DNA check behind it. TRBV21-1 is flagged as a pseudogene. There are 15 residues in the CDR3. DNA for the CDR3: TGTGCCAGCAGCAAAACCCCGGGACAGGGGCTTTGGGGGCATTTT. It is translated as CASSKTPGQGLWGHF.